Below, one T cell receptor beta chain is given with its context. Its target antigen remains unknown. No much larger clonotype is one base removed from it; base qualities were not supplied. A distance of 10 bases separates the germline ends of V and J, which lose 6 bases and 4 bases respectively. The CDR3 numbers 12 residues from cysteine through phenylalanine. Only the CDR3 region is kept as DNA, spanning 36 bases read in frame from base 1. The CDR1 and CDR2 encoded by the germline V gene are SGDLS and YYNGEE. The data were taken from a study of control samples from healthy donors and cancer patients (dated by TCRdb to the early 2020s). Receptors were amplified or captured by the immunoSEQ multiplex PCR assay. Imported from immuneACCESS, the table was reduced by TCRdb to in-frame sequences with V and J called. These copies leave out some clones; in studies compared against another copy, an unresolved V gene accounts for under half, and the cause of the remainder is not known. For this sample the table gives roughly 190,000 clones, of which roughly nine tenths were detected only once. In total, the top ten clones hold approximately 1.5% of the sample.

The sequence derives from a woman between 25 and 40 years old in good health. This sequence uses TRBV9 and TRBJ1-2, with the D segment identity uncertain. Sequenced sample: blood. The DNA sequence is TGTGCCAGCAAGTCCGGGATCTATGGCTACACCTTC. It is translated as CASKSGIYGYTF.